This TCR beta chain was profiled in a study of regulatory T cells in long-lasting Graves disease. Background on the study: The study counted Graves' disease as persistent given over 5 years of antithyroid drugs and positive TSH receptor antibodies. Whole-study results and caveats: Lower TCR diversity characterized persistent Graves' patients relative to newly diagnosed patients. The analysis examined peripheral blood only and excluded thyroid tissue.

According to the study, TCR beta libraries were built with iRepertoire HTBI primers and CDR3-region Arm-PCR. TCRdb reanalysed the multiplex PCR reads using MiXCR and keeps one entry per CDR3 protein. In the table there are more than 650,000 distinct CDR3 sequences, roughly 30% of which are singletons. The germline V gene has CDR1 MDHEN and CDR2 SYDVKM. CDR3 length: 12 amino acids. This clonotype was counted once. Its target is unknown. A much larger clone differs from this one at a single base, so this may be a read error. Time point of the sample: persistent/refractory GD, antithyroid drugs over 5 years with positive TRAb. The TCR library used RNA extracted from PBMCs. Guidelines of the American Thyroid Association were used to diagnose Graves' disease.

The receptor was isolated from a female donor with Graves disease. The specimen was peripheral blood mononuclear cells (PBMCs), collected when the disease was refractory, from a patient treated with antithyroid drugs. The chain employs TRBV28 and TRBJ1-2, with a tentative D call TRBD1 (5 bases). The chain's CDR3 is CASSIDSYGYAF. The DNA of the CDR3 is TGTGCCAGCAGTATAGACAGCTATGGCTACGCCTTC.